What follows is one T cell receptor beta chain and its context. This clonotype is classified as medium-sized (0.01 to 0.1%). Its antigen is still unknown. No much larger clone exists at a distance of one base, and base qualities are not known. These data are taken from a study of read filtering for tumor transcriptome and immune sequencing (TCRdb year 2020). Notes on the research overall: The cohort had 17 male and 11 to 15 female patients with a mean age of about 70 years, ranging from about 40 to 85. By revised international staging, 8 or 9 patients were R-ISS I, some 17 were R-ISS II and roughly 7 were R-ISS III. After DNase treatment, whole-transcriptome libraries were prepared with the TruSeq RNA Access Library Prep Kit. TCR-region mapped reads per sample ranged from about 3.5 to 10.27 million with IR-seq versus only roughly 80 to 1273 with RNA-seq. Using the same bone marrow samples, the study ran both targeted immune repertoire sequencing and bulk whole-transcriptome sequencing and then compared the TCR repertoires from each method. As a main aim, a read-filtering strategy for immune repertoire data was addressed, with the specific question being whether clonotypes supported by a single read should be removed.

Overall results and qualifications from the work: Clonotypes were captured by IR-seq at much higher depth and more reliably than by RNA-seq, and smaller IR-seq throughput was sufficient for identification of most shared clonotypes. When single-read clonotypes were removed, the proportions of shared clonotypes in IR-seq and RNA-seq correlated more strongly. The sorted CD138-negative fraction was composed of a mixed bone marrow immune population rather than of purified T cells. In IR-seq, single-read clonotypes were roughly 84% of clonotypes but 3% to 4.5% of total reads; in RNA-seq they were roughly 72% of clonotypes and 35% to 50% of reads.

Deletion took 8 bases off V and 1 base off J, with a span of 8 bases between the germline ends. There are 12 amino acids in the CDR3, from cysteine to phenylalanine inclusive. Only the CDR3 region is kept as DNA, spanning 36 bases read in frame from base 1. TCR libraries were constructed from roughly 380 ng RNA using the Immunoverse kit, and molecular barcoded adaptors covering alpha/delta and beta/gamma chains were employed. The same RNA used for transcriptome sequencing was used for TCR library preparation. Sequencing of TCR libraries was carried out on an Illumina HiSeq 4000 with 2 x 150 cycles. The source study handled its data this way. With MiXCR, TCR reads were aligned to human V, D, J and C references and assembled into CDR3 clonotypes, with quality filtering and error correction included. The tcR package in R was used for analysis of clonotype counts and gene usage diversity. Raw mapping reads were checked after the RNA-seq reads had been mapped by STAR aligner version 2.5.3a onto the human GRCh37 genome. To test how sequencing depth affected the clonotypes detected, IR-seq fastq files were randomly downsampled with Seqtk 1.3. The raw public data were reprocessed by TCRdb itself: fastp quality trimming at Q25, MiXCR clonotype calling, in-frame beta chains only. CDR3 protein sequences are deduplicated, and each keeps its most common genes and DNA. The V and J calls, along with clone size, are taken from TCRdb and not from the paper's own processing. The sample records tens of thousands of distinct CDR3 sequences, approximately 17% of which are singletons. Roughly 17% of the sample goes to the ten largest clones.

Bone marrow was sampled from every patient at the time of active disease. Bone marrow mononuclear cells were isolated by Ficoll-Hypaque density gradient centrifugation. Myeloma plasma cells were removed and CD138-negative cells were obtained by negative selection following labeling with CD138 magnetic microbeads on a MACS separator. Purity of the isolated cells was checked by flow cytometry on an Attune NxT using CD138 antibodies. TRIzol reagent was used to extract total RNA, which was then quantified with a NanoDrop spectrophotometer. Paired RNA-seq and IR-seq were performed on each patient's CD138-negative bone marrow sample.

The sequencing sample was made of a population of CD138-negative cells sorted from bone marrow. The cell subset or site tag for this specimen amounts to: bone marrow mononuclear cells depleted of CD138+ plasma/myeloma cells by negative magnetic selection. This TCR came from a donor aged 40 or over with multiple myeloma. The chain links TRBV12-3 or TRBV12-4 with TRBJ1-1, with the D gene uncertain. Read as DNA, the sequence is TGTGCCAGCGGACGCGAGAACACTGAAGCTTTCTTT. It translates to CASGRENTEAFF.